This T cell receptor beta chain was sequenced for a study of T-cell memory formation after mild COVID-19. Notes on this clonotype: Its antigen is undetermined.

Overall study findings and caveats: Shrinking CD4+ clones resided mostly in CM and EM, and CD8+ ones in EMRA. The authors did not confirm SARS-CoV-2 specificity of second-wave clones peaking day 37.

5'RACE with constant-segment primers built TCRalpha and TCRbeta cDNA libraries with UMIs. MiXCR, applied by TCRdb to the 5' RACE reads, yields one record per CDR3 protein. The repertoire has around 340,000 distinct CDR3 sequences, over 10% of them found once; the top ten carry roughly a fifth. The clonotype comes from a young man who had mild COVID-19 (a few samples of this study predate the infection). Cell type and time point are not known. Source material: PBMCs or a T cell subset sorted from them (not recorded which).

The CDR3 spells CSAEGSSYNEQFF. In nucleotides, the CDR3 is TGCAGTGCGGAGGGGTCGTCCTACAATGAGCAGTTCTTC. The rearrangement joins TRBV20-1 to TRBJ2-1, with D tentatively TRBD2 (6 bases). CDR3 length equals 13 residues. V was shortened by 6 bases and J by 1 base, with 10 bases between the two germline ends. Per germline, CDR1 DFQATT and CDR2 SNEGSKA (reference sequence).